The 3 T cell receptor beta chains reported below all come from one sample, sequenced in a study of shared T cell receptors in the human thymus. This table comes from immunoSEQ multiplex PCR, and its TCRdb copy is limited to in-frame clones, with some not included. The sample lists over 350,000 clones, 95% seen once, with approximately 0.02% in the top ten. The specimen sequenced was thymocytes. The receptors shown here come from a human donor.

The V and J genes are TRBV7-2 and TRBJ2-3, with D possibly matching TRBD2 (6 bases). Trimming stripped 5 bases from V and 1 base from J, with 13 bases between. The V gene's germline CDR1 is SGHTA and CDR2 FQGNSA. This CDR3 is built from 15 residues. CDR3 region: CASSQDTGGTDTQYF. CDR3 nucleotides: TGTGCCAGCAGCCAGGACACGGGAGGCACAGATACGCAGTATTTT.

J is TRBJ2-7 and V is TRBV15; D is perhaps TRBD2 (7 bases). This CDR3 has 16 amino acids. Trimming left V 1 base short and J 3 bases short, with 16 bases between. Germline CDR1 and CDR2: LNHNV and YYDKDF (reference sequence). The chain's CDR3 is CATSRGRGGAFYEQYF. The CDR3 bases are TGTGCCACCAGCAGAGGGAGGGGGGGCGCCTTCTACGAGCAGTACTTC.

V usage is TRBV5-4 and J usage is TRBJ2-2, with D perhaps being TRBD1 or TRBD2 (5 bases each). Per the germline V gene, CDR1 is SGHNT and CDR2 is YYREEE (reference sequence). V was trimmed by 0 bases and J by 6 bases, leaving 15 bases between them. The CDR3 runs 16 residues. CDR3: CASSLGDETGAGELFF. CDR3 bases: TGTGCCAGCAGCTTGGGGGACGAGACTGGGGCCGGGGAGCTGTTTTTT.